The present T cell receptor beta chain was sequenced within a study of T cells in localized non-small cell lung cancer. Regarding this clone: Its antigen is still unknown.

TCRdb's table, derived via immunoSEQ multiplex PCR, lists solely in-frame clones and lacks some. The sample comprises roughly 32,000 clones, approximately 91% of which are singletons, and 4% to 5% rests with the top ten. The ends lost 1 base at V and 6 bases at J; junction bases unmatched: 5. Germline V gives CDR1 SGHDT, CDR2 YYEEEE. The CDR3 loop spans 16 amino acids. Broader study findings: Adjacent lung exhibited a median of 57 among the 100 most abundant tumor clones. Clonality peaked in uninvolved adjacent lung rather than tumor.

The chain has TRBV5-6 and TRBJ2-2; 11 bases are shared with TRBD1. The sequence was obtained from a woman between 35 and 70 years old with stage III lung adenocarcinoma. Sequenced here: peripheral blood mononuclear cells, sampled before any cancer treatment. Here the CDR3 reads CASSLSGTGGSGELFF. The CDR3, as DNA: TGTGCCAGCAGCTTGTCCGGGACAGGGGGTTCCGGGGAGCTGTTTTTT.